This T cell receptor beta chain came from a study of T cells in Graves' hyperthyroidism and ophthalmopathy. As for the study in general: Sampling of peripheral blood happened at initial diagnosis, prior to any treatment.

RNA transcripts gave rise to amplified TCR beta CDR3 regions. During a first-round RT-PCR of the TCR CDR3, the HTBI primer set was used. From the multiplex PCR reads, TCRdb called clonotypes with MiXCR, one entry per CDR3 protein. Of 340,000 or so distinct CDR3 sequences detected, around a sixth appear once; the ten largest clones hold approximately 35%. Patients with uncontrolled infections, other autoimmune diseases, pregnancy or lactation were excluded. The PBMCs were sourced from fresh peripheral blood (around 9.9 ml). This clonotype was detected ten times or more. As yet, its antigen is unknown. The CDR3 is 17 residues long. After removal of 2 bases from V and 1 base from J, the junction contained 1 base not matched to a gene. From germline, CDR1 is MNHNS and CDR2 SASEGT. Study observations and caveats: Stable hyperthyroidism and ophthalmopathy were separated using 13 V-J signatures.

The receptor comes from a man aged 25-45 years with Graves' hyperthyroidism. The specimen was blood. The chain recombines TRBV6-1 with TRBJ2-6; 11 bases line up with TRBD2. CDR3 region: CASSEIAGGSGANVLTF. The DNA for the CDR3 is TGTGCCAGCAGTGAAATAGCGGGAGGGTCTGGGGCCAACGTCCTGACTTTC.